This T cell receptor (beta chain) was sequenced during a study of T cell responses to AZD1222 COVID-19 vaccine. On the study more broadly: Whether given at about 4 or about 12 weeks, second doses were pooled.

There are 12 residues in the CDR3. Unmatched junction bases numbered 4, after V lost 6 bases and J lost 12 bases. Study-wide findings and caveats: There were repertoire samples only from the period after the peak T cell response. Unmutated variant regions reportedly attract nearly half of all spike-specific TCRs.

With respect to this clone: No antigen is known for it.

TCRdb's table, derived via immunoSEQ multiplex PCR, lists solely in-frame clones and lacks some. The sample lists around 110,000 clones; 80% to 90% were seen once. The material sequenced was peripheral blood, taken on day 0 of AZD1222 vaccination. The source is an adult in good health. V and J are TRBV12-3 or TRBV12-4 and TRBJ2-6; 8 bases are shared with TRBD1. Here the CDR3 DNA reads TGTGCCAGCAGCTCAGGGGGCCCCGTCCTGACTTTC. The encoded protein is CASSSGGPVLTF.